Listed below are T cell receptor beta chains from one sample, sequenced in a study of control samples from healthy donors and cancer patients. Sequencing was performed with immunoSEQ multiplex PCR; in TCRdb, only in-frame clones are kept and a portion is missing. Here the sample spans more than 140,000 clones, 94% being singletons. Sequenced sample: blood. The receptors come from a man aged 35 to 55 in good health. The CDR3 runs from the conserved cysteine through the conserved F or W. The D gene is left open where the match is weak. A row's size may be missing; if present it is once, few, many or a size class.

DNA | CDR3 | V | D | J | size | length
TGTGCCAGCAGTTTAGGTCACAATGAGCAGTTCTTC | CASSLGHNEQFF | TRBV12-3/TRBV12-4 | . | TRBJ2-1 | once | 12
TGTGCCAGCAGCTTAGACAGGGTTGGAGTCAATCAGCCCCAGCATTTT | CASSLDRVGVNQPQHF | TRBV5-8 | TRBD1 | TRBJ1-5 | . | 16
TGCAGCGTTGGGAGGGGGCTGAACTATGGCTACACCTTC | CSVGRGLNYGYTF | TRBV29-1 | TRBD1 | TRBJ1-2 | once | 13
TGTGCCAGCAGTTGGGTAAAGGGGTCCACTGAAGCTTTCTTT | CASSWVKGSTEAFF | TRBV27 | . | TRBJ1-1 | . | 14
TGTGCCACCAGTGAGAAGAACAGGCCTAGCACAGATACGCAGTATTTT | CATSEKNRPSTDTQYF | TRBV24-1 | . | TRBJ2-3 | . | 16
TGCGCCAGCAGCCAATTAGGGCGACCTCGGGAGAACACTGAAGCTTTCTTT | CASSQLGRPRENTEAFF | TRBV4-1 | . | TRBJ1-1 | . | 17
TGTGCCAGCAGCGAGGTAGCGGGGGGCCCCGCAGATACGCAGTATTTT | CASSEVAGGPADTQYF | TRBV5-4 | TRBD2 | TRBJ2-3 | . | 16
TGTGCCAGCAGCCGCCAGCACACAGATACGCAGTATTTT | CASSRQHTDTQYF | TRBV11-2 | . | TRBJ2-3 | . | 13
TGCGCCAGCAGTGAGTCAAGGGTCCCCAGGGGGGGGACTGAAGCTTTCTTT | CASSESRVPRGGTEAFF | TRBV10-2 | TRBD1 | TRBJ1-1 | . | 17
TGTGCCAGCTCACCACGTCGGGACACTGAAGCTTTCTTT | CASSPRRDTEAFF | TRBV18 | . | TRBJ1-1 | . | 13
TGTGCCAGCAGCATAACTAGCGGGAGCTCCTACAATGAGCAGTTCTTC | CASSITSGSSYNEQFF | TRBV11-2 | TRBD2 | TRBJ2-1 | . | 16
TGTGCCAGCAGCCCACGCCCGGGACAGGGAGGTGAGCAGTTCTTC | CASSPRPGQGGEQFF | TRBV7-2 | TRBD1 | TRBJ2-1 | . | 15
TGTGCCAGCAGCTCCGGGGACAGGAAGCGCTACACCTTC | CASSSGDRKRYTF | TRBV7-8 | TRBD1 | TRBJ1-2 | . | 13
TGTGCCAGCAGCCGAGCCGGGCAGGGGGCAACGGGCACCTTC | CASSRAGQGATGTF | TRBV11-1 | TRBD1 | TRBJ1-2 | . | 14
TGTGCCAGCAGCCCAGAAAATGTTGGCAAGGGCCAAGAGACCCAGTACTTC | CASSPENVGKGQETQYF | TRBV9 | . | TRBJ2-5 | . | 17
TGTGCCAGCAGTCCCTCCCGACAGGCGTTCTCCTACAATGAGCAGTTCTTC | CASSPSRQAFSYNEQFF | TRBV5-8 | . | TRBJ2-1 | . | 17
TGTGCCAGCAGTGAGTACGCTCACACTGAAGCTTTCTTT | CASSEYAHTEAFF | TRBV6-4 | . | TRBJ1-1 | . | 13
TGTGCCAGCACCGTGGCAGGGGGCTTCACAGATACGCAGTATTTT | CASTVAGGFTDTQYF | TRBV27 | TRBD1 | TRBJ2-3 | . | 15
TGTGCCACCAGTCGGGGAACAGGGGGGATCTCTGGGGCCAACGTCCTGACTTTC | CATSRGTGGISGANVLTF | TRBV24-1 | TRBD1 | TRBJ2-6 | . | 18
TGTGCCAGCAGCGTAGTGGGGGGAAGCGCCGCCACTGAAGCTTTCTTT | CASSVVGGSAATEAFF | TRBV9 | . | TRBJ1-1 | . | 16
TGTGCCAGCCACAGGGCTAGCACAGATACGCAGTATTTT | CASHRASTDTQYF | TRBV6-5 | . | TRBJ2-3 | . | 13
TGTGCCAGCAGCCAAGCTCAGGGGATCGATAATTCACCCCTCCACTTT | CASSQAQGIDNSPLHF | TRBV4-2 | . | TRBJ1-6 | . | 16
TGTGCCAGCAGCAACATACAGGGGGCGAATAATGAAAAACTGTTTTTT | CASSNIQGANNEKLFF | TRBV6-2/TRBV6-3 | TRBD1 | TRBJ1-4 | . | 16
TGTGCCAGCAGTTACCGACTAACAGGAGCCAAAAACATTCAGTACTTC | CASSYRLTGAKNIQYF | TRBV6-5 | . | TRBJ2-4 | . | 16
TGTGCCAGCAGACCAAGGGACTATGGCTACACCTTC | CASRPRDYGYTF | TRBV5-8 | . | TRBJ1-2 | . | 12
TGCGCCAGCAGCTTGGGATTAACCAACACTGAAGCTTTCTTT | CASSLGLTNTEAFF | TRBV5-1 | . | TRBJ1-1 | once | 14
TGTGCCAGCAGAACCAGGGCCAAGGGGTCACCCCTCCACTTT | CASRTRAKGSPLHF | TRBV6-5 | . | TRBJ1-6 | . | 14
TGTGCCAGCTCACCGAGTACCCAGGGGTACACTGAAGCTTTCTTT | CASSPSTQGYTEAFF | TRBV18 | . | TRBJ1-1 | . | 15
TGTGCCAGCAGGGCGACGAACACTGAAGCTTTCTTT | CASRATNTEAFF | TRBV14 | . | TRBJ1-1 | once | 12
TGTGCCAGCAGCCAAGAAATGGCCGGCGTCCGGCAGCAGAACACTGAAGCTTTCTTT | CASSQEMAGVRQQNTEAFF | TRBV3-1/TRBV3-2 | . | TRBJ1-1 | . | 19
TGTGCCAGCAGTGAAAGGGCGGAGAAGACCCAGTACTTC | CASSERAEKTQYF | TRBV6-1 | . | TRBJ2-5 | . | 13
TGTGCCAGCAGTTACGGACGGCTGGTTGGTGGCTACACCTTC | CASSYGRLVGGYTF | TRBV6-5 | . | TRBJ1-2 | few | 14
TGTGCCATCTCAGGGTCCTTGGATCAGCCCCAGCATTTT | CAISGSLDQPQHF | TRBV10-3 | . | TRBJ1-5 | . | 13
TGTGCCAGCCTGGCGGACTCCTACAATGAGCAGTTCTTC | CASLADSYNEQFF | TRBV5-6 | . | TRBJ2-1 | . | 13
TGTGCCAGTAGTATAGGGGCTAAGGACACTGAAGCTTTCTTT | CASSIGAKDTEAFF | TRBV19 | . | TRBJ1-1 | . | 14
TGTGCCAGCAGCCCCTGGGTAGCGGGGGGCAATGAGCAGTTCTTC | CASSPWVAGGNEQFF | TRBV14 | TRBD2 | TRBJ2-1 | . | 15
TGTGCCAGCAGCCATGGCTATACCAATGAGCAGTTCTTC | CASSHGYTNEQFF | TRBV14 | . | TRBJ2-1 | . | 13
TGCGCCAGCAGCAGCACCCCAGGGGGCAATCAGCCCCAGCATTTT | CASSSTPGGNQPQHF | TRBV5-1 | . | TRBJ1-5 | . | 15
TGTGCCAGCAGTCCCGTCGGCCTTACAGAGACCCAGTACTTC | CASSPVGLTETQYF | TRBV28 | . | TRBJ2-5 | . | 14
TGTGCCACCAGTGATGACAGGGGTGAGCAGTACTTC | CATSDDRGEQYF | TRBV24-1 | TRBD1 | TRBJ2-7 | . | 12
TGTGCCAGCAGTTACAATGAGGGGTTTAACTATGGCTACACCTTC | CASSYNEGFNYGYTF | TRBV6-6 | . | TRBJ1-2 | . | 15
TGTGCCAGCAGTTTACCGGCTAGCTCTGAAAAACTGTTTTTT | CASSLPASSEKLFF | TRBV28 | . | TRBJ1-4 | . | 14
TGTGCCAGCAGCTTAGCCAACAGCCTCAACACCGGGGAGCTGTTTTTT | CASSLANSLNTGELFF | TRBV7-8 | . | TRBJ2-2 | . | 16
TGTGCCAGCAGGATCGGGCGGACAGGGCCACAAGAGACCCAGTACTTC | CASRIGRTGPQETQYF | TRBV27 | TRBD1 | TRBJ2-5 | . | 16
TGTGCCAGCAGCCCTCGGACAGGGGGCTCGACCTCCTCTGGAAACACCATATATTTT | CASSPRTGGSTSSGNTIYF | TRBV9 | TRBD1 | TRBJ1-3 | . | 19
TGTGCCATCACCCAGACAGGGCTCGACGAGCAGTACTTC | CAITQTGLDEQYF | TRBV10-3 | TRBD1 | TRBJ2-7 | . | 13
TGTGCCACCAGTGCTGGGGTTCAGCCCCAGCATTTT | CATSAGVQPQHF | TRBV24-1 | . | TRBJ1-5 | few | 12
TGTGCCAGTAGTAGGGGAGGCACTGAAGCTTTCTTT | CASSRGGTEAFF | TRBV19 | . | TRBJ1-1 | . | 12
TGCGCCAGCAGTTTCAGGAGCTCCTACGAGCAGTACTTC | CASSFRSSYEQYF | TRBV5-1 | . | TRBJ2-7 | . | 13
TGTGCCAGCTTTATTCGGGGCAGGGGGCCCTATGGCTACACCTTC | CASFIRGRGPYGYTF | TRBV13 | TRBD1 | TRBJ1-2 | . | 15
TGTGCCAGCAGCGTAACACCACAGGGAAACAATGAGCAGTTCTTC | CASSVTPQGNNEQFF | TRBV9 | . | TRBJ2-1 | . | 15
TGCAGCGTTGAAGATCCGGGGGAGCTCGAAGCTTTCTTT | CSVEDPGELEAFF | TRBV29-1 | . | TRBJ1-1 | . | 13
TGTGCCAGCAGCTCCCAGGTTCCGAACACTGAAGCTTTCTTT | CASSSQVPNTEAFF | TRBV5-6 | . | TRBJ1-1 | . | 14
TGTGCCAGCAGCTCATGGAGTAGACAGGGTGCCGGGGAGCTGTTTTTT | CASSSWSRQGAGELFF | TRBV7-9 | TRBD1 | TRBJ2-2 | . | 16
TGCGCCAGCAGACGGACGGTAAATATGAACACTGAAGCTTTCTTT | CASRRTVNMNTEAFF | TRBV5-1 | . | TRBJ1-1 | once | 15
TGTGCCAGCAGTGACCAGGGGAGCGGTGGAAACACCATATATTTT | CASSDQGSGGNTIYF | TRBV6-1 | . | TRBJ1-3 | . | 15
TGCAGTGCTAGTCTTGGAGAAGATGAAAAACTGTTTTTT | CSASLGEDEKLFF | TRBV20-1 | . | TRBJ1-4 | . | 13
TGTGCCAGCAGCCCCAATGGGGGGCCCCGGGAGACCCAGTACTTC | CASSPNGGPRETQYF | TRBV7-3 | . | TRBJ2-5 | . | 15